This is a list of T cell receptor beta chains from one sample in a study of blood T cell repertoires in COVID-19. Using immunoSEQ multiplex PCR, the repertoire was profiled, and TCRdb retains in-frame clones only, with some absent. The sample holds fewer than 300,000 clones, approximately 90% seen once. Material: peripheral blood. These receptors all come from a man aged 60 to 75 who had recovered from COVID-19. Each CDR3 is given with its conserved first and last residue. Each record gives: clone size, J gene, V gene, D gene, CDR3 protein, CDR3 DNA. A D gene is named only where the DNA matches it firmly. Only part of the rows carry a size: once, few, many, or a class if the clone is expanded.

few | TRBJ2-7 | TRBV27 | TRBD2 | CASSLSASGVPLGQYF | TGTGCCAGCAGTTTATCAGCTAGCGGGGTCCCTTTGGGGCAGTACTTC
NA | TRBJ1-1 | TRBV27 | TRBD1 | CASSLYRTGGAEAFF | TGTGCCAGCAGTTTATACCGGACAGGAGGCGCTGAAGCTTTCTTT
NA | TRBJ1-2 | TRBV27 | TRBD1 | CASSFLPGGLYGYTF | TGTGCCAGCAGTTTCTTACCAGGGGGCCTCTATGGCTACACCTTC
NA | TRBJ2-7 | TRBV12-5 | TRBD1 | CASGDRQGEQYF | TGTGCTAGTGGGGACAGACAGGGCGAGCAGTACTTC
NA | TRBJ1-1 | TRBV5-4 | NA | CASSTPDIWTEAFF | TGTGCCAGCAGCACCCCGGACATATGGACTGAAGCTTTCTTT
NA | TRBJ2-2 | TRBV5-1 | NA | CASSLDPQGVPGELFF | TGCGCCAGCAGCTTGGACCCACAGGGTGTACCCGGGGAGCTGTTTTTT
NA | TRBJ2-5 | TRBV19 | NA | CASSPRYQETQYF | TGTGCCAGTAGTCCCCGGTACCAAGAGACCCAGTACTTC
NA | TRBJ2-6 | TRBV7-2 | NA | CASSLGPQVAGANVLTF | TGTGCCAGCAGCTTGGGGCCTCAGGTTGCTGGGGCCAACGTCCTGACTTTC
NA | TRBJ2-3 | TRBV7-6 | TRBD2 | CASSLYPAGAKTDTQYF | TGTGCCAGCAGCTTATACCCAGCGGGGGCTAAAACAGATACGCAGTATTTT
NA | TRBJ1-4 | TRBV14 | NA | CASSQNRAEKLFF | TGTGCCAGCAGCCAAAACAGGGCTGAAAAACTGTTTTTT
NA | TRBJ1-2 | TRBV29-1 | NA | CSVDAGAYGYTF | TGCAGCGTTGACGCAGGGGCGTATGGCTACACCTTC
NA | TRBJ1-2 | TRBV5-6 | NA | CASSLMDSNYGYTF | TGTGCCAGCAGCTTGATGGACAGTAACTATGGCTACACCTTC
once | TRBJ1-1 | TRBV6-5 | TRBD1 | CASSQVGTANTEAFF | TGTGCCAGCAGTCAGGTAGGGACAGCGAACACTGAAGCTTTCTTT
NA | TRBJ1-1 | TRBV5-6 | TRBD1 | CASSSDRGRRAEAFF | TGTGCCAGCAGCTCGGACAGGGGGCGCAGGGCTGAAGCTTTCTTT
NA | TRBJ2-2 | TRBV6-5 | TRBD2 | CASRRLAAGELFF | TGTGCCAGCAGAAGACTAGCGGCCGGGGAGCTGTTTTTT
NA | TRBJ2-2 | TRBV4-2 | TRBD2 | CASSPGTRSDTGELFF | TGTGCCAGCTCACCCGGGACTAGATCCGACACCGGGGAGCTGTTTTTT
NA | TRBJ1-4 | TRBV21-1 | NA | CASSKEQGPAPTTNEKLFF | TGTGCCAGCAGCAAAGAACAGGGACCAGCCCCCACAACTAATGAAAAACTGTTTTTT
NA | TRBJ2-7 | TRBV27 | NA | CASSLTDRRKQYF | TGTGCCAGCAGTCTGACGGACAGACGGAAGCAGTACTTC
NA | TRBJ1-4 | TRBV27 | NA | CASSQVYNEKLFF | TGTGCCAGCAGCCAGGTCTACAATGAAAAACTGTTTTTT
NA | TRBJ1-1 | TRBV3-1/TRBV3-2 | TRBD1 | CASTKTGMAEAFF | TGTGCCAGCACCAAGACAGGGATGGCTGAAGCTTTCTTT